This TCR beta chain was sequenced in a study of long-term antiretroviral therapy in people with HIV. The assay used was immunoSEQ (version v3.0), run at survey level. Sequenced by immunoSEQ multiplex PCR; TCRdb stores in-frame clones only, minus some. Of around 27,000 clones in the sample, under 85% were seen once. J gave up 3 bases and V 3 bases, and 5 bases lay outside the gene matches. The CDR3 contains 14 residues. Germline CDR1 is SQVTM and CDR2 is ANQGSEA. V gene TRBV29-1 combines with J gene TRBJ1-2; 9 bases fit TRBD1. The specimen was unsorted PBMCs, collected 3 years after starting antiretroviral therapy. The source is a man aged 40-55 years with HIV. The CDR3 DNA sequence: TGCAGCGTTGACGGGACAGGGACACACTATGGCTACACCTTC. Its protein product is CSVDGTGTHYGYTF.